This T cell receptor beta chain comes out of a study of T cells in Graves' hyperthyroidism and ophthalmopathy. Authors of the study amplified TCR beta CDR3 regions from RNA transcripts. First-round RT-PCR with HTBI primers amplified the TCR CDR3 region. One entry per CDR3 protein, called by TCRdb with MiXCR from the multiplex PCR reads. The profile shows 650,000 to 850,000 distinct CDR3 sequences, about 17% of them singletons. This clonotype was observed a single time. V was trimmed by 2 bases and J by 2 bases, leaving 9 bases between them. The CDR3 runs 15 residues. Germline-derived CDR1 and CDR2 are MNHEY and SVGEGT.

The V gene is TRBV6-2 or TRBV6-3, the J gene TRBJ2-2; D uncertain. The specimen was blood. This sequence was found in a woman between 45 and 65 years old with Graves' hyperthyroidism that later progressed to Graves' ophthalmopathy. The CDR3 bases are TGTGCCAGCAGTTACACGGGTCCTAACACCGGGGAGCTGTTTTTT. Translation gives CASSYTGPNTGELFF.